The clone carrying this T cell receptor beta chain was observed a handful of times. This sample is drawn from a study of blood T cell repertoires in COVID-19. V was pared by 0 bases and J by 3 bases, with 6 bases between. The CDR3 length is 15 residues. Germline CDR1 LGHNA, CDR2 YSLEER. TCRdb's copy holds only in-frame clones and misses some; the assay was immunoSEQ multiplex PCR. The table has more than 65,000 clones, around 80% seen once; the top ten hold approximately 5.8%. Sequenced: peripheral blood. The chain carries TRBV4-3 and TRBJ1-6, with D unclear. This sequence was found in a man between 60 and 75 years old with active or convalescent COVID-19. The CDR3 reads CASSQDLGYNSPLHF. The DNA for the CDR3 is TGCGCCAGCAGCCAAGATCTAGGCTATAATTCACCCCTCCACTTT.